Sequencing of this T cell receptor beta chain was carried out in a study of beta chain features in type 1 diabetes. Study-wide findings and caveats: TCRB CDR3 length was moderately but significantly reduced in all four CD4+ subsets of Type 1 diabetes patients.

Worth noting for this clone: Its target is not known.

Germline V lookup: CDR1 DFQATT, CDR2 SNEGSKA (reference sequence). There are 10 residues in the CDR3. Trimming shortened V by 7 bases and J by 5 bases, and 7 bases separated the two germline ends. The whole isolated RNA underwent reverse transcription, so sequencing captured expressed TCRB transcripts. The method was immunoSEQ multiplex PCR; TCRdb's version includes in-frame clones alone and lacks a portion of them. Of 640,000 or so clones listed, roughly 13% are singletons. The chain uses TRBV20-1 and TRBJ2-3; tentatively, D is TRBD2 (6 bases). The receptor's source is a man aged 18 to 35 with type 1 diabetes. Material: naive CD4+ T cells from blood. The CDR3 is CSVGGDTQYF. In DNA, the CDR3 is TGCAGTGTCGGGGGAGATACGCAGTATTTT.